This T cell receptor (beta chain) originates from a study of identifying expanded T cells in peripheral blood. General study findings and limits: Across healthy donors, higher total template counts meant significantly greater approximately two-week count variance. Technical replicates showed roughly 1.2 changed clones; two weeks around 15; four weeks 19.

No infections or other immune events were documented during collection. Method: immunoSEQ multiplex PCR; TCRdb's copy keeps in-frame clones and lacks some. The profile shows approximately 100,000 clones, roughly 90% of them singletons. Turning to this clone: As yet, its antigen is unknown.

This receptor was taken from a person aged 18 to 75 in good health. Sequencing was done on a sample of blood.

CDR3 sequence (DNA): TGTGCCAGCAGCTTAAGTCCGGTACGCACAGATACGCAGTATTTT. The encoded protein is CASSLSPVRTDTQYF. V gene TRBV7-2 combines with J gene TRBJ2-3; D gene unclear. This CDR3 has 15 residues. Trimming took off 2 bases at V and 1 base at J, with 10 bases between the two ends. The V gene's germline CDR1 is SGHTA and CDR2 FQGNSA.